This paragraph covers one T cell receptor (beta chain) sequence. What it binds is not known. A clone one base away is much larger, so this may be a read error. Since the CDR3 does not end with the conserved phenylalanine or tryptophan, this likely comes from a read error. Building of the TCR beta libraries involved iRepertoire HTBI primers and Arm-PCR of CDR3 regions. TCRdb reanalysed the multiplex PCR reads using MiXCR and keeps one entry per CDR3 protein. This table holds a few hundred thousand distinct CDR3 sequences, around 15% found once. The data belong to a study of regulatory T cells in long-lasting Graves disease. Study-wide findings and caveats: A greater number of public clonotypes (about 3,000) was shared by persistent patients than by new patients (about 960).

Indicated time point: newly diagnosed GD, antithyroid drugs for less than 3 months. The TCR library used RNA extracted from PBMCs. Between the trimmed V and J ends, which lost 4 bases and 1 base, there was a span of 13 bases. The CDR3 has 15 residues. Germline CDR1 is MNHNS and CDR2 is SASEGT. The data also belong to a second study, concerning T cells in Graves' hyperthyroidism and ophthalmopathy. That paper notes: Ophthalmopathy was separated from stable hyperthyroidism by a 13 V-J model.

This receptor was identified in a woman in her 50s with Graves disease. The source was peripheral blood mononuclear cells (PBMCs), collected at new diagnosis, from a patient treated with antithyroid drugs. The chain links TRBV6-1 to TRBJ1-2; D perhaps matches TRBD1 (6 bases). CDR3 in amino acids: CASSASGDFNYGYTL. CDR3 in DNA: TGTGCCAGCAGTGCCTCAGGGGACTTTAACTATGGCTACACCCTC.